The T cell receptor (beta chain) described here comes from a study of blood T cell repertoires in COVID-19. Study-wide context: Spain, Italy and the United States supplied samples that represented acute and convalescent COVID-19. PBMCs, B-cell-depleted T cells, or T cells were the source of the cDNA or gDNA that made up the material.

Original processing notes: From reference gene primer amplification, estimates of nucleated cell counts were derived. Sequenced by immunoSEQ multiplex PCR; TCRdb stores in-frame clones only, minus some. The V and J calls and clone size come from that table; D and trimming were worked out from the DNA. The data hold over 300,000 clones, with about 89% observed a single time. V lost 4 bases to trimming and J lost 1 base; unmatched junction nucleotides: 8. This CDR3 contains 17 residues. Germline V gives CDR1 SGHDT, CDR2 YYEEEE. The sequenced material came from peripheral blood. The clonotype comes from a man aged 35 to 55 with acute or convalescent COVID-19. The gene calls are TRBV5-6 and TRBJ2-2; 9 nucleotides line up with TRBD2. CDR3 coding DNA: TGTGCCAGCAGCCCGATACTGACTAGCGGGAACACCGGGGAGCTGTTTTTT. It codes for CASSPILTSGNTGELFF.